A single sample gave rise to the 7 T cell receptor beta chains below, sequenced in a study of PD-1 blockade in classical Hodgkin lymphoma. Autologous stem cell transplantation was followed by relapse in every patient, and brentuximab vedotin exposure varied. TCRdb keeps only in-frame clones here, not all; method: immunoSEQ multiplex PCR. The table shows approximately 100,000 clones, with roughly 89% occurring only once. The sequenced sample was peripheral blood mononuclear cells (PBMCs), obtained before the second cycle of nivolumab. These receptors all stem from a human donor with classical Hodgkin lymphoma.

The J gene is TRBJ2-1, the V gene TRBV4-2, with 10 bases identical to TRBD2. CDR3 length: 18 residues. V trimming: 0 bases; J trimming: 2 bases; junction bases outside the gene matches: 7. Germline V gene lookup returns CDR1 LGHNA and CDR2 YNFKEQ. CDR3 nucleotide sequence: TGTGCCAGCAGCCAAGACCCCCCTCTAGCGGGGGCCTACAATGAGCAGTTCTTC. This translates into CASSQDPPLAGAYNEQFF.

This rearrangement joins TRBV11-2 to TRBJ2-1, with TRBD2 as a possible D gene (6 bases). CDR3 length: 14 residues. Between the trimmed V and J ends, which lost 5 bases and 4 bases, there was a span of 12 bases. Germline CDR1 SGHAT, CDR2 FQNNGV. The CDR3 sequence is CASSPDGGYNEQFF. For the CDR3, the DNA is TGTGCCAGCAGCCCAGATGGGGGGTACAATGAGCAGTTCTTC.

The CDR3 region is CASSISGDSYNEQFF. CDR3 bases: TGCGCCAGCAGCATAAGCGGGGACTCCTACAATGAGCAGTTCTTC. V gene TRBV5-1 combines with J gene TRBJ2-1, with 7 positions matching TRBD2. This CDR3 is built from 15 residues. Germline CDR1 and CDR2: SGHRS and YFSETQ. After removal of 4 bases from V and 0 bases from J, the junction contained 4 bases not matched to a gene.

This chain uses TRBV9 with TRBJ1-6; 10 nucleotides agree with TRBD1. Germline CDR1 SGDLS, CDR2 YYNGEE. The CDR3 spans 16 residues. V shed 4 bases, J shed 5 bases, and the junction held 6 bases outside the gene matches. The CDR3 sequence is CASSPRQGADNSPLHF. For the CDR3, the DNA is TGTGCCAGCAGCCCCCGACAGGGGGCGGATAATTCACCCCTCCACTTT.

This clone was detected only a few times. The rearrangement joins TRBV15 to TRBJ1-5; D is unresolved. This CDR3 region has 14 residues. Germline V gene data show CDR1 as LNHNV and CDR2 as YYDKDF (reference sequence). Trimming took 3 bases from V and 6 from J, leaving 12 bases between them. Here the CDR3 reads CATSSPWEGQPQHF. For the CDR3, the DNA is TGTGCCACCAGCAGCCCTTGGGAAGGTCAGCCCCAGCATTTT.

This clone was recorded once. The chain employs TRBV10-3 and TRBJ2-2; 11 bases fit TRBD1. Per the germline V gene, CDR1 is ENHRY and CDR2 is SYGVKD. Trimming cost V 3 bases and J 5 bases; bases outside gene matches: 5. This CDR3 comprises 16 residues. Here the CDR3 DNA reads TGTGCCATCAGTGATTTCGGGACAGGGGGAACCGGGGAGCTGTTTTTT. Protein: CAISDFGTGGTGELFF.

The chain uses TRBV7-9 and TRBJ2-7, with a tentative D call TRBD1 (5 bases). The germline gives CDR1 SEHNR, CDR2 FQNEAQ (reference sequence). V lost 5 bases to trimming and J lost 1 base, with 15 bases between them. The CDR3 has 15 amino acids. CDR3 sequence (DNA): TGTGCCAGCAGCATACGACAGAGCCTTTCCTACGAGCAGTACTTC. This gives the protein CASSIRQSLSYEQYF. Full variable domain (outside the CDR3, taken from reference TRBV7-9 and TRBJ2-7): DTGVSQNPRHKITKRGQNVTFRCDPISEHNRLYWYRQTLGQGPEFLTYFQNEAQLEKSRLLSDRFSAERPKGSFSTLEIQRTEQGDSAMYLCASSIRQSLSYEQYFGPGTRLTVT.